Described below is a single TCR beta chain sequence and its context. What it binds is not known. Trimming removed 3 bases at V and 3 bases at J, with 9 bases between. Germline CDR1 SGHTA, CDR2 FQGNSA. This CDR3 contains 13 residues. A second PCR, run for about 7 to 11 cycles, used a sample-barcoded 5' primer plus a J-beta primer mix. TCRdb passed the 5' RACE reads through MiXCR, listing each CDR3 protein once. The sample carries 760,000 or so distinct CDR3 sequences, just under 25% recorded once. The data are from a study of blood T cells in healthy people across ages. Findings of the study overall: Naive and antigen-experienced cells could not be conclusively compared, given unsorted PBMCs. While age rose, TCR beta diversity per million T cells dropped in a roughly linear way.

The sample also formed part of further work on T cells of mothers and their children. From that paper: Each child gave approximately 2.8 million TCR beta CDR3 reads (each mother, over 9.5 million).

The chain is built from TRBV7-2 and TRBJ2-7; no clear D. The clonotype originates from a boy aged 5 to 17 in good health. The sequencing input was blood. The CDR3 is CASSLTTFYEQYF. CDR3 DNA: TGTGCCAGCAGCTTGACGACCTTCTACGAGCAGTACTTC.